This T cell receptor (beta chain) was profiled in a study of identical twins. General study results and limits: The conclusions drew on cross-sectional statistical analysis instead of tracking the same donors. Twin-shared out-of-frame alpha sequences were enriched for low generation probability.

In this sample, this clonotype turned up many times. Its matching antigen is unknown. The CDR3 totals 11 residues. V trimming: 5 bases; J trimming: 15 bases; junction bases outside the gene matches: 3. A universal primer site was created by template switching, with the cDNA bearing unique molecular identifiers. TCRdb re-called the 5' RACE reads with MiXCR, one entry per CDR3 protein. The table has 250,000 to 350,000 distinct CDR3 sequences, roughly 10% seen once. These data are also associated with another study on yellow fever vaccine responses in identical twins. That report notes: It has been reported that, in twins, the vaccine T cell response seemed partly convergent and partly personalized.

This clonotype originated in a woman younger than 30 in good health. The specimen sequenced was CD8+ T cells sorted from blood. The chain couples TRBV12-3 or TRBV12-4 to TRBJ2-1; 11 bases are shared with TRBD2. The CDR3 DNA reads TGTGCCAGCAGTCCCGGGACTAGCGGGTTCTTC. Encoded protein: CASSPGTSGFF.